This is a list of T cell receptor beta chains from one sample in a study of cytomegalovirus exposure and HLA in healthy donors. The protocol was immunoSEQ multiplex PCR, while the TCRdb copy is restricted to in-frame clones and leaves out a portion. The data hold about 170,000 clones, with 85% observed a single time. The sample consisted of PBMCs. The origin of the receptors is a boy between 2 and 10 years old in good health and CMV-seronegative. The conserved cysteine and the conserved F or W are not part of the CDR3 here.

len,j_gene,v_gene,CDR3aa
14,TRBJ1-1,TRBV11-2,ASSSYVGQGDTEAF
14,TRBJ1-1,TRBV6-5,ASSYSRGGTGTEAF
13,TRBJ2-4,TRBV28,ASARGPRAKNIQY
9,TRBJ2-7,TRBV5-4,ASGTPSEQY
15,TRBJ2-7,TRBV15,ATSRGSYRAGGYEQY
21,TRBJ2-3,TRBV4-2,ASSQYLLAGGRYQNYSTDTQY
13,TRBJ2-3,TRBV27,ASSSLTDLPDTQY
13,TRBJ2-1,TRBV30,AWSVRGAPYNEQF
14,TRBJ2-6,TRBV5-4,ASRPDSFSGANVLT
12,TRBJ2-1,TRBV2,ASSEEDTWDEQF
9,TRBJ2-1,TRBV19,ASSTGNEQF
15,TRBJ2-3,TRBV11-2,ASSRYLGGVGTDTQY
12,TRBJ2-7,TRBV13,ASSSGQGSYEQY
13,TRBJ2-7,TRBV19,ASSMVLAANYEQY
11,TRBJ2-7,TRBV28,ASRADRGYEQY
12,TRBJ2-5,TRBV25-1,ASTKRGLQETQY